The source of this TCR beta chain is a study of blood T cell repertoires in COVID-19. Overall study: Acute-phase and convalescent COVID-19 samples originated in the United States, Italy and Spain.

V was clipped by 1 base and J by 7 bases, with 11 bases between them. The CDR3 is 14 residues long. The germline V gene has CDR1 KGHSH and CDR2 LQKENI. Methods used by the authors: Amplification with reference gene primers provided the estimates of nucleated cell counts. Sequencing used immunoSEQ multiplex PCR; TCRdb keeps in-frame clones, though not all of them. D and trimming were read from the DNA, whereas the V and J calls and clone size are those reported in that table. Of about 210,000 clones in the sample, over 75% were seen once. This clonotype was sampled from a woman between 40 and 55 years old with acute or convalescent COVID-19. The J gene is TRBJ1-3, the V gene TRBV18; weak D call: TRBD1 (6 bases). The sequenced material came from peripheral blood. This chain's CDR3 is CASSPRDTVNTIYF. The DNA for the CDR3 is TGTGCCAGCTCACCACGGGACACAGTTAACACCATATATTTT. Full variable domain (outside the CDR3, taken from reference TRBV18 and TRBJ1-3): NAGVMQNPRHLVRRRGQEARLRCSPMKGHSHVYWYRQLPEEGLKFMVYLQKENIIDESGMPKERFSAEFPKEGPSILRIQQVVRGDSAAYFCASSPRDTVNTIYFGEGSWLTVV.